This TCR beta chain was sequenced during a study of cytomegalovirus exposure and HLA in healthy donors. General observations from the study: Some TCR beta chains (more than 150 of them) were listed as cytomegalovirus-associated.

Data came from immunoSEQ multiplex PCR; TCRdb stores just in-frame clones and leaves some out. The table shows some 240,000 clones, with roughly 84% occurring only once. A note on this clone: The antigen is undetermined.

The TCR originated in a woman between 18 and 29 years old in good health and CMV-seropositive. The sample consisted of PBMCs.

Here the CDR3 reads CASSFVRDYFSGANVLTF. DNA for the CDR3: TGCGCCAGCAGCTTCGTCCGGGACTACTTCTCTGGGGCCAACGTCCTGACTTTC. This chain links TRBV5-1 with TRBJ2-6; 7 positions agree with TRBD2. With V trimmed by 2 bases and J by 0 bases, 8 bases remained unmatched. CDR3 length: 18 amino acids. The germline V gene encodes CDR1 SGHRS and CDR2 YFSETQ. Full variable domain (missing parts from reference TRBV5-1 and TRBJ2-6): KAGVTQTPRYLIKTRGQQVTLSCSPISGHRSVSWYQQTPGQGLQFLFEYFSETQRNKGNFPGRFSGRQFSNSRSEMNVSTLELGDSALYLCASSFVRDYFSGANVLTFGAGSRLTVL.